Listed here are 21 T cell receptor beta chains from one sample, sequenced in a study of cytomegalovirus exposure and HLA in healthy donors (dated by TCRdb to about 2017). Libraries were prepared through the immunoSEQ multiplex PCR assay. For the multiplex PCR, a mixture combining 60 forward primers for TCR Vbeta segments and 13 reverse primers for TCR Jbeta segments was used. What TCRdb holds here is the immuneACCESS table cut down to in-frame rearrangements. Part of the clones is not present; checked against another copy, under half of the missing clones reflect an unresolved V gene, and the others are unexplained. This sample is represented by about 160,000 clones; roughly 80% of them were singletons. In total, the top ten clones hold approximately 2.3% of the sample. The sample taken for sequencing was PBMCs. Receptor source: a female donor in good health and CMV-seronegative.

The gene calls are TRBV5-5 and TRBJ1-1; tentatively, D is TRBD1 (5 bases). The V gene's germline CDR1 is SGHKS and CDR2 YYEKEE (reference sequence). The CDR3 is 12 amino acids. V lost 6 bases and J 11 bases, leaving 17 bases between the germline ends. The CDR3 DNA follows: TGTGCCAGCACCCTGGGGGTGGGGGGGGCTTTCTTT. Amino acid sequence: CASTLGVGGAFF.

The genes are TRBV6-6 and TRBJ1-5; D not certain. Germline V gives CDR1 MNHNY, CDR2 SVGAGI (reference sequence). This CDR3 contains 14 residues. The ends were cut back, 6 bases at V and 6 bases at J, with 15 bases in the middle. CDR3 sequence (DNA): TGTGCCAGCAGGAGGGCGGGAGGGAGTCAGCCCCAGCATTTT. It yields the protein CASRRAGGSQPQHF.

The table lists this clone with a few counts. The junction differs from germline at one of its ends, possibly a read error. This sequence joins TRBV6-6 and TRBJ2-7; 10 bases line up with TRBD2. Germline-derived CDR1 and CDR2 are MNHNY and SVGAGI (reference sequence). CDR3 length: 15 residues. CDR3 sequence (DNA): TGTGCCAGCAGTGACTCTAGCGGGAGCTCCTACGAGCAGTACTTC. Amino acid sequence: CASSDSSGSSYEQYF.

The chain links TRBV5-1 to TRBJ1-2; TRBD1 is a possible D gene (5 bases). V dropped 0 bases and J dropped 8 bases, with 11 bases sitting between them. The CDR3 is 13 residues long. Germline V lookup: CDR1 SGHRS, CDR2 YFSETQ. CDR3 sequence (DNA): TGCGCCAGCAGCTTGGGTGAAGGGGAAGGCTACACCTTC. Protein sequence: CASSLGEGEGYTF.

The chain combines TRBV6-5 with TRBJ2-2; TRBD1 is a possible D gene (6 bases). The germline CDR1 and CDR2 sequences are MNHEY and SVGAGI. Trimming cost V 2 bases and J 6 bases, with 13 bases left between them. The CDR3 loop spans 15 amino acids. CDR3 protein: CASSYAQGTAGELFF. As DNA, the CDR3 is TGTGCCAGCAGTTACGCCCAGGGGACCGCCGGGGAGCTGTTTTTT.

The chain employs TRBV4-1 and TRBJ2-7, with 9 positions matching TRBD2. V shed 1 base, J shed 3 bases, and the junction held 10 bases outside the gene matches. CDR1 and CDR2 (germline): MGHRA, YSYEKL. CDR3 length: 17 amino acids. The CDR3 DNA reads as TGCGCCAGCAGCCAAGGGAAGGCGGGAGGGCCCCTCTACGAGCAGTACTTC. Translating gives CASSQGKAGGPLYEQYF.

The rearrangement links TRBV6-6 to TRBJ1-5; D not resolved. The CDR3 loop spans 12 amino acids. V was trimmed by 6 bases and J by 0 bases, leaving 3 bases between them. Germline V gene lookup returns CDR1 MNHNY and CDR2 SVGAGI (reference sequence). CDR3 nucleotides: TGTGCCAGCAGAGCTAGCAATCAGCCCCAGCATTTT. It is translated as CASRASNQPQHF.

This clone has more than one count but fewer than ten. The rearrangement joins TRBV7-2 to TRBJ2-3, with no clear D. Per germline, CDR1 SGHTA and CDR2 FQGNSA. The CDR3 is made up of 16 amino acids. V lost 4 bases, J lost 2 bases, and 16 bases lay in between. CDR3 loop: CASSSRGGFYTDTQYF. CDR3 coding DNA: TGTGCCAGCAGCTCCCGAGGCGGCTTCTACACAGATACGCAGTATTTT. Full variable domain (remainder filled in from reference TRBV7-2 and TRBJ2-3): GAGVSQSPSNKVTEKGKDVELRCDPISGHTALYWYRQSLGQGLEFLIYFQGNSAPDKSGLPSDRFSAERTGGSVSTLTIQRTQQEDSAVYLCASSSRGGFYTDTQYFGPGTRLTVL.

V usage is TRBV28 and J usage is TRBJ1-1; TRBD1 might be the D (5 bases). Germline CDR1 and CDR2: MDHEN and SYDVKM. The CDR3 length is 12 residues. The V gene lost 6 bases and the J gene lost 5 bases, with 10 bases spanning the gap. CDR3 amino acids: CASSLTVTEAFF. CDR3 in DNA: TGTGCCAGCAGCCTGACAGTGACTGAAGCTTTCTTT.

The J gene is TRBJ2-5, the V gene TRBV18; 11 bases line up with TRBD2. CDR3 length: 16 residues. The germline CDR1 and CDR2 sequences are KGHSH and LQKENI. J lost 5 bases, V lost 2 bases, and 7 bases had no gene match. The chain's CDR3 is CASSPSLSSGRETQYF. DNA of the CDR3: TGTGCCAGCTCACCAAGCCTCTCTAGCGGGAGGGAGACCCAGTACTTC.

The chain is built from TRBV6-1 and TRBJ2-7, with 11 bases that match TRBD2. After removal of 4 bases from V and 0 bases from J, the junction contained 5 bases not matched to a gene. Germline CDR1 reads MNHNS; CDR2 reads SASEGT. The CDR3 is 16 residues long. CDR3 amino acids: CASSGRTSGSSYEQYF. The CDR3 DNA follows: TGTGCCAGCAGTGGAAGAACTAGCGGGAGCTCCTACGAGCAGTACTTC.

This clone was recorded a few times. This chain uses TRBV7-9 with TRBJ2-2; 12 positions agree with TRBD2. Losses at the gene ends were 3 bases for V and 7 bases for J; bases not matched to a gene: 9. The CDR3 consists of 17 residues. CDR1 and CDR2 (germline): SEHNR, FQNEAQ (reference sequence). The CDR3 DNA sequence: TGTGCCAGCAGCTTCGGACTAGCGGGAATCGCCGACGGGGAGCTGTTTTTT. It yields the protein CASSFGLAGIADGELFF.

The chain carries TRBV4-3 and TRBJ2-3, with 8 positions matching TRBD2. The CDR3 length is 16 residues. J gave up 0 bases and V 0 bases, and 2 bases lay outside the gene matches. CDR1 and CDR2 from the germline V gene are LGHNA and YSLEER. CDR3 nucleotides: TGCGCCAGCAGCCAAGAGTTAGCGGGGAGCACAGATACGCAGTATTTT. This sequence encodes CASSQELAGSTDTQYF.

The CDR3 protein is CASMPGLAPADTQYF. The CDR3 DNA reads TGTGCCAGCATGCCGGGACTAGCCCCTGCAGATACGCAGTATTTT. V usage is TRBV28 and J usage is TRBJ2-3; TRBD2 matches 9 bases. Germline V gene data show CDR1 as MDHEN and CDR2 as SYDVKM. This CDR3 has 15 amino acids. The J segment lost 4 bases and the V segment lost 7 bases, leaving 9 bases of the junction unmatched.

In its sample, this clone was seen a few times. The chain carries TRBV5-1 and TRBJ2-1; D is possibly TRBD2 (6 bases). This CDR3 region has 15 residues. V dropped 0 bases and J dropped 6 bases, with 13 bases sitting between them. Germline lookup yields CDR1 SGHRS and CDR2 YFSETQ. The CDR3 sequence is CASSLAGDHSNEQFF. The CDR3 DNA sequence: TGCGCCAGCAGCTTGGCGGGAGATCACAGCAATGAGCAGTTCTTC.

CDR3 sequence reads: CASSDPRLAGADTQYF. For the CDR3, the DNA is TGTGCCAGCAGTGACCCGCGACTAGCGGGAGCGGATACGCAGTATTTT. The chain recombines TRBV25-1 with TRBJ2-3; TRBD2 matches at 12 bases. Germline assignment: CDR1 MGHDK and CDR2 SYGVNS. V shed 3 bases and J 6 bases; nucleotides not matched to a gene: 7. The CDR3 consists of 16 residues.

The rearrangement joins TRBV11-3 to TRBJ2-3; 11 positions agree with TRBD1. V lost 5 bases to trimming and J lost 3 bases; unmatched junction nucleotides: 7. CDR3 size: 16 residues. From germline, CDR1 is SGHNT and CDR2 YENEEA. DNA of the CDR3: TGTGCCAGCAGCGCGTCCGGGACAGGGGGGACAGATACGCAGTATTTT. Its protein is CASSASGTGGTDTQYF.

This CDR3 is CASSETGYGYTF. The CDR3 DNA follows: TGCGCCAGCAGTGAGACGGGCTATGGCTACACCTTC. This rearrangement joins TRBV10-2 to TRBJ1-2; D not resolved. The CDR3 spans 12 residues. Germline V gene lookup returns CDR1 WSHSY and CDR2 SAAADI. V lost 2 bases and J 4 bases, leaving 5 bases between the germline ends.

This clone was seen just once. The rearrangement uses TRBV2 and TRBJ2-1; D remains ambiguous. The V gene lost 1 base and the J gene lost 3 bases, with 16 bases spanning the gap. Looked up from germline, CDR1 is SNHLY and CDR2 is FYNNEI. CDR3 length: 17 amino acids. CDR3 in amino acids: CASSEVSDSEYYNEQFF. CDR3 in DNA: TGTGCCAGCAGTGAAGTCTCCGATTCGGAGTACTACAATGAGCAGTTCTTC.

The chain couples TRBV6-1 to TRBJ1-1; possible D gene TRBD1, 6 bases. The germline V and J ends were trimmed by 7 bases and 1 base, with 10 bases remaining between them. This CDR3 comprises 13 residues. The V gene's germline CDR1 is MNHNS and CDR2 SASEGT. This CDR3 is CASMQQGNTEAFF. The CDR3 DNA sequence: TGTGCCAGCATGCAACAGGGGAACACTGAAGCTTTCTTT.

This clone came up a few times. V and J are TRBV7-9 and TRBJ1-2, with D tentatively TRBD1 (5 bases). The V gene lost 1 base and the J gene lost 4 bases, with 7 bases spanning the gap. CDR3 length equals 13 residues. Germline V gene sequence: CDR1 SEHNR, CDR2 FQNEAQ (reference sequence). The CDR3 nucleotides read TGTGCCAGCAGCTTAGGCGGGGCCTATGGCTACACCTTC. Translated, it gives CASSLGGAYGYTF. Supplemented by reference TRBV7-9 and TRBJ1-2, the full variable domain reads DTGVSQNPRHKITKRGQNVTFRCDPISEHNRLYWYRQTLGQGPEFLTYFQNEAQLEKSRLLSDRFSAERPKGSFSTLEIQRTEQGDSAMYLCASSLGGAYGYTFGSGTRLTVV.